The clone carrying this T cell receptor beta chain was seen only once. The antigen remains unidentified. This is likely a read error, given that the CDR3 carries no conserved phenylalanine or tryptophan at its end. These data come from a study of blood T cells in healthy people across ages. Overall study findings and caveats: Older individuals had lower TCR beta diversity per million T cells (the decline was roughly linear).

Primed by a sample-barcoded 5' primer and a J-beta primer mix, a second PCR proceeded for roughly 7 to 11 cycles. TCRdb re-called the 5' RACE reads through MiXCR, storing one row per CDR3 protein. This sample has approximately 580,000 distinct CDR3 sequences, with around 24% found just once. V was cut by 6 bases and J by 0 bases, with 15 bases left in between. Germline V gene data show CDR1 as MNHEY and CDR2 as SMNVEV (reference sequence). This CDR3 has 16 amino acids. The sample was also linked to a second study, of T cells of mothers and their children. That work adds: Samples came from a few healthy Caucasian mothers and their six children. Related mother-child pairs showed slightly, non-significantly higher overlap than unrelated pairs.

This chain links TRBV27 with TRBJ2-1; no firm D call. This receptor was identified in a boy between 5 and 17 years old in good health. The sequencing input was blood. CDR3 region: CASSEYSASSYNEQFV. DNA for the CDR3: TGTGCCAGCAGCGAATACAGCGCTAGCTCCTACAATGAGCAGTTCGTC.